This TCR beta chain emerged from a study of T-cell memory formation after mild COVID-19. Study context: TCR clusters were largely donor specific.

Whole-study findings and limits: Cross-reactive memory seemingly joined, as some responding clones were found in pre-infection memory.

About this clonotype itself: Its antigen is undetermined.

TCRdb re-derived calls from the 5' RACE reads in MiXCR, one entry per CDR3 protein. The sample gives 450,000 or so distinct CDR3 sequences, around 25% of which show up once; roughly an eighth is in the top ten. This receptor was identified in an adult woman who had mild COVID-19 (a few samples of this study predate the infection). Cell type and time point are not known. Sample: PBMCs or a T cell subset sorted from them (not recorded which).

Here the CDR3 DNA reads TGTGCCACCAGTGATTCCGGGACAGGGGGCGCAGAGACCCAGTACTTC. Translated: CATSDSGTGGAETQYF. The chain uses TRBV24-1 and TRBJ2-5; 12 bases fit TRBD1. The germline V gene encodes CDR1 KGHDR and CDR2 SFDVKD. The CDR3 loop spans 16 amino acids. V was clipped by 2 bases and J by 4 bases; unmatched bases: 4.